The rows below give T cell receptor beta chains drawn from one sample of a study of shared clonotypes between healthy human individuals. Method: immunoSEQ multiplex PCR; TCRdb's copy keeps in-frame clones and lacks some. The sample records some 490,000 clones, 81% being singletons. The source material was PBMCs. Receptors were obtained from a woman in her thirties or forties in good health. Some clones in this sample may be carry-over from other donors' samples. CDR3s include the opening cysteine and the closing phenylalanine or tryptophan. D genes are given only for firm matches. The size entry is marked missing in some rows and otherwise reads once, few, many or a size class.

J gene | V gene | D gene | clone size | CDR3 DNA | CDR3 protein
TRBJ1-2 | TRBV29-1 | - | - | TGCAGCGTTGATCTTCACCAGGGAAGGAGCTACACCTTC | CSVDLHQGRSYTF
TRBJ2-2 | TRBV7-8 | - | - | TGTGCCAGCATCCGGGCAGGGCCGAACACCGGGGAGCTGTTTTTT | CASIRAGPNTGELFF
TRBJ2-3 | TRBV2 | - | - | TGTGCCAGCAGCGAAGGGGGATTTAGCAATCAGCCCCAGTATTTT | CASSEGGFSNQPQYF
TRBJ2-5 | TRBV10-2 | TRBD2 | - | TGCGCCAGTGGGGGGGGAGGATTGGAGACCCAGTACTTC | CASGGGGLETQYF
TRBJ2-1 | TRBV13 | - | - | TGTGCCAGCAGCCCCGGACTGGGGAACAATGAGCAGTTCTTC | CASSPGLGNNEQFF
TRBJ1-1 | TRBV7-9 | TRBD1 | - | TGTGCCAGCAGGTACAGGGGTGGAGCTGAAGCTTTCTTT | CASRYRGGAEAFF
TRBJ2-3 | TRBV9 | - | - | TGTGCCAGCAGCGGCGGGACCCCCACAGATACGCAGTATTTT | CASSGGTPTDTQYF
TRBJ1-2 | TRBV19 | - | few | TGTGCCAGTAATACAGTCTATGGCTACACCTTC | CASNTVYGYTF
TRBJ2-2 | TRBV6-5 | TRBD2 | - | TGTGCCAGCACCCAGAGCGGGAGGAACACCGGGGAGCTGTTTTTT | CASTQSGRNTGELFF
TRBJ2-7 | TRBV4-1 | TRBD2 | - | TGCGCCAGCAGCCAAGTGATCCGCGGGAGGCCGAGCTCCTACGAGCAGTACTTC | CASSQVIRGRPSSYEQYF
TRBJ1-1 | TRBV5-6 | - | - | TGTGCCAGCAGCTTGTTTATTTCTAGAGAAGCTTTCTTT | CASSLFISREAFF
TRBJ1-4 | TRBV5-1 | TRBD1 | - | TGCGCCAGCAGCTTGGCCCCGGGACAGGAGGCAACTAATGAAAAACTGTTTTTT | CASSLAPGQEATNEKLFF
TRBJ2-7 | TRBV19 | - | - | TGTGCCAGTAGTCAGACCCGAGCGCTCGACGAGCAGTACTTC | CASSQTRALDEQYF
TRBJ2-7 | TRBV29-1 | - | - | TGCAGCGTTGTCCTGCTAACCTCCTACGAGCAGTACTTC | CSVVLLTSYEQYF
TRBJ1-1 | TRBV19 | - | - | TGTGCCAGTAGTGAGTCAGGGGTGATTAAAGCTTTCTTT | CASSESGVIKAFF
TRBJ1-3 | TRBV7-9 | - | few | TGTGCCAGCAGCCCCTACTCTAGCTCTGGAAACACCATATATTTT | CASSPYSSSGNTIYF
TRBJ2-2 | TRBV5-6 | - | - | TGTGCCAGCAGCTTGGGGTTGGTCTTAGGCACCGGGGAGCTGTTTTTT | CASSLGLVLGTGELFF
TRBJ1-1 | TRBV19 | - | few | TGTGCCAGTAGCGAGGGACGGCGAAACACTGAAGCTTTCTTT | CASSEGRRNTEAFF
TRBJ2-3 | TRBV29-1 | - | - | TGCAGCGTTCTCAGTCACTACCGTTTTAGCACAGATACGCAGTATTTT | CSVLSHYRFSTDTQYF
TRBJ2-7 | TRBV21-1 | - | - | TGTGCCAGCAGCCGCCGAGGGGCTAGCGGGAGGACCGAGCAGTACTTC | CASSRRGASGRTEQYF
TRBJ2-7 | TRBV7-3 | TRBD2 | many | TGTGCCAGCAGCCTTAGCGGGAGTACCCACGAGCAGTACTTC | CASSLSGSTHEQYF
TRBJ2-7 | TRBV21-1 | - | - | TGTGCCAGAGAGCGGGACCCCTGGTACGAGCAGTACTTC | CARERDPWYEQYF
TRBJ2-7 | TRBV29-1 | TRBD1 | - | TGCAGCTTCTCCGGGACAGGGACTTACGAGCAGTACTTC | CSFSGTGTYEQYF
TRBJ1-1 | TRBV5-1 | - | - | TGCGCCAGCAGCCCGCGCGAGCGGGGCAGGACTGAAGCTTTCTTT | CASSPRERGRTEAFF
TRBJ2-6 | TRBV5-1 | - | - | TGCGCCAGCAGAAACCAGGGGTCTGGGGCCAACGTCCTGACTTTC | CASRNQGSGANVLTF
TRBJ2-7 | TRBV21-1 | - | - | TGTGCCAGCAGCAAAGAGCGGGGTGACTACGAGCAGTACTTC | CASSKERGDYEQYF
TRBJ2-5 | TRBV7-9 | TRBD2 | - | TGTGCCAGCAGCTTAATGGGACTAGCGGACCAAGAGACCCAGTACTTC | CASSLMGLADQETQYF
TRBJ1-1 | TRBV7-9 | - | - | TGTGCCAGCCAGGGGAGCACTGAAGCTTTCTTT | CASQGSTEAFF
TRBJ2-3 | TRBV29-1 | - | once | TGCAGCGTTAACGGGGGCGGGTTCCCCACAGATACGCAGTATTTT | CSVNGGGFPTDTQYF
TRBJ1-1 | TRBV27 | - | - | TGTGCCAGCAGCCCGAAATACAGTAACACTGAAGCTTTCTTT | CASSPKYSNTEAFF
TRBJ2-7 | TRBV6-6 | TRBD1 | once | TGTGCCAGCAGATCTCATCAGGGGGCCTACGAGCAGTACTTC | CASRSHQGAYEQYF
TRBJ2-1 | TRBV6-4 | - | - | TGTGCCAGCAGTGACTCCGGGGGAGACTACAATGAGCAGTTCTTC | CASSDSGGDYNEQFF
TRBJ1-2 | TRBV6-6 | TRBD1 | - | TGTGCCAGCCTCGGGACAGCCAACTATGGCTACACCTTC | CASLGTANYGYTF
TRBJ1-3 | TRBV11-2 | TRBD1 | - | TGTGCCAGCAGCGCAGGGGGAACGGGAAACACCATATATTTT | CASSAGGTGNTIYF
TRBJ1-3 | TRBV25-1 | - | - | TGTGCCAGCAGTGACGATAGGAACGCTGGAAACACCATATATTTT | CASSDDRNAGNTIYF
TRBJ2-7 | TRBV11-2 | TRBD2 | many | TGTGCCAGCAGCCGGACTAGCGGCTCCTACGAGCAGTACTTC | CASSRTSGSYEQYF